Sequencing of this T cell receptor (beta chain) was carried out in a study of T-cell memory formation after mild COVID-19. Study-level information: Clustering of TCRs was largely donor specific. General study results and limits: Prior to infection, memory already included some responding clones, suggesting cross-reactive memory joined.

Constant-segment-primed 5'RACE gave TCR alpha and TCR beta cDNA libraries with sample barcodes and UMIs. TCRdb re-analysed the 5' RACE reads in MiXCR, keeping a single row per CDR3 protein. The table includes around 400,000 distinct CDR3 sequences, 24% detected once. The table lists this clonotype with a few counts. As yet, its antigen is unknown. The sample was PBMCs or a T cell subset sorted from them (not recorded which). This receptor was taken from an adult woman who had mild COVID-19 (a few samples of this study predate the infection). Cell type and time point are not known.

This CDR3 is CSVARTGGNGELFF. CDR3 DNA sequence: TGCAGCGTTGCCCGGACAGGGGGGAACGGGGAGCTGTTTTTT. The chain employs TRBV29-1 and TRBJ2-2, with TRBD1 matching 10 bases. The CDR3 sequence is 14 residues long. CDR1 is SQVTM and CDR2 is ANQGSEA in the germline V gene. V was pared by 4 bases and J by 7 bases, with 6 bases of the junction left unmatched.